A selection of T cell receptor beta chains follows, all from one sample in a study of shared clonotypes between healthy human individuals. Libraries were prepared by immunoSEQ multiplex PCR; TCRdb keeps only in-frame clonotypes and omits some of them. The table records 2 million to 2.5 million clones, around 95% of them present only once. Sequenced: naive CD4+ T cells sorted from blood. These receptors all stem from a young man in good health. Each CDR3 is given with its conserved first and last residue. D genes are given only for firm matches. Where a row states a size, it is once, few, many or the class of an expanded clone; other rows omit it.

clone_size	d_call	j_call	v_call	cdr3_aa	cdr3_nt
.	.	TRBJ1-2	TRBV6-1	CASSEGNGYTF	TGTGCCAGCAGTGAAGGCAATGGCTACACCTTC
.	TRBD1	TRBJ2-3	TRBV18	CASSLDRGADTQYF	TGTGCCAGCTCACTGGACAGGGGCGCAGATACGCAGTATTTT
.	.	TRBJ2-7	TRBV13	CASSLGPRDSSYEQYF	TGTGCCAGCAGCTTAGGCCCCCGGGACTCCTCCTACGAGCAGTACTTC
.	TRBD1	TRBJ1-1	TRBV5-1	CASSAGTGSYEAFF	TGCGCCAGCAGCGCCGGGACAGGGAGTTATGAAGCTTTCTTT
.	.	TRBJ2-3	TRBV7-9	CASSTYSQIQYF	TGTGCCAGCAGCACATATTCGCAGATACAGTATTTT
.	TRBD1	TRBJ2-7	TRBV4-2	CASSQDTGAKPYEQYF	TGTGCCAGCAGCCAAGATACAGGGGCAAAACCCTACGAGCAGTACTTC
.	.	TRBJ2-7	TRBV19	CASSNSAGEQYF	TGTGCCAGTAGTAACAGCGCTGGCGAGCAGTACTTC
.	TRBD2	TRBJ2-1	TRBV12-5	CASGTPSGSSYNEQFF	TGTGCTAGTGGTACCCCTAGCGGGAGCTCCTACAATGAGCAGTTCTTC
.	.	TRBJ1-6	TRBV27	CASSLGGLRNSPLHF	TGTGCCAGCAGTTTAGGGGGCCTAAGGAATTCACCCCTCCACTTT
.	.	TRBJ1-2	TRBV5-1	CASSLYGVNYGYTF	TGCGCCAGCAGCTTGTACGGGGTTAACTATGGCTACACCTTC
.	TRBD2	TRBJ2-5	TRBV5-1	CASSPRTSGTGETQYF	TGCGCCAGCAGCCCCAGGACTAGCGGGACTGGAGAGACCCAGTACTTC
.	TRBD2	TRBJ2-7	TRBV18	CASSPRGGSYEQYF	TGTGCCAGCTCACCCCGGGGGGGTTCCTACGAGCAGTACTTC
.	.	TRBJ2-3	TRBV5-1	CASSPPGTGNTDTQYF	TGCGCCAGCAGCCCTCCGGGGACGGGGAACACAGATACGCAGTATTTT
.	TRBD2	TRBJ2-1	TRBV11-2	CASSLYPTSGYNEQFF	TGTGCCAGCAGCTTATACCCGACTAGCGGTTACAATGAGCAGTTCTTC
.	.	TRBJ2-1	TRBV7-2	CASSLGSPRDTYNEQFF	TGTGCCAGCAGTTTGGGGTCCCCCCGGGACACGTACAATGAGCAGTTCTTC
.	.	TRBJ1-4	TRBV5-5	CASSLRHSPATNEKLFF	TGTGCCAGCAGCTTGAGGCACTCCCCTGCAACTAATGAAAAACTGTTTTTT
.	.	TRBJ2-7	TRBV9	CASSTRPNSYEQYF	TGTGCCAGCAGCACCCGACCGAATTCCTACGAGCAGTACTTC
.	TRBD1	TRBJ2-2	TRBV29-1	CSATTGTYPTGELFF	TGCAGCGCTACGACAGGGACCTACCCGACCGGGGAGCTGTTTTTT
.	.	TRBJ2-1	TRBV4-2	CASSEGGDPSYNEQFF	TGTGCCAGCAGCGAAGGGGGGGACCCGTCCTACAATGAGCAGTTCTTC
.	TRBD1	TRBJ2-5	TRBV5-8	CASSLGQGLETQYF	TGTGCCAGCAGCTTAGGACAGGGATTAGAGACCCAGTACTTC
.	.	TRBJ2-3	TRBV4-3	CASTPGLDSTDTQYF	TGCGCCAGCACGCCGGGACTCGACAGCACAGATACGCAGTATTTT
.	.	TRBJ1-4	TRBV4-3	CASSHQTGREKLFF	TGCGCCAGCAGCCATCAAACGGGTCGTGAAAAACTGTTTTTT
.	.	TRBJ2-5	TRBV6-5	CASSYSRVDLGETQYF	TGTGCCAGCAGTTACTCGAGAGTGGACCTGGGAGAGACCCAGTACTTC
once	TRBD1	TRBJ2-7	TRBV5-1	CASSLGDRGLYEQYF	TGCGCCAGCAGCCTAGGGGACAGGGGGCTTTACGAGCAGTACTTC
.	TRBD1	TRBJ1-1	TRBV18	CASSPPGQGTMNTEAFF	TGTGCCAGCTCACCACCGGGACAGGGAACCATGAACACTGAAGCTTTCTTT
once	.	TRBJ2-2	TRBV6-5	CASIGGGTGELFF	TGTGCCAGTATAGGGGGAGGGACCGGGGAGCTGTTTTTT
.	TRBD2	TRBJ2-5	TRBV5-3	CARSVVAGGFQGETQYF	TGTGCCAGAAGCGTAGTAGCGGGGGGCTTCCAAGGGGAGACCCAGTACTTC
.	.	TRBJ1-5	TRBV2	CASSDDSNQPQHF	TGTGCCAGCAGTGACGACAGCAATCAGCCCCAGCATTTT
.	TRBD1	TRBJ1-2	TRBV5-1	CASSRGTGGDGYTF	TGCGCCAGCAGCCGGGGGACAGGGGGTGATGGCTACACCTTC
.	.	TRBJ1-2	TRBV28	CATSTAENGYTF	TGTGCCACGTCGACAGCCGAAAATGGCTACACCTTC
.	.	TRBJ2-1	TRBV4-3	CASSQEGSFYNEQFF	TGCGCCAGCAGCCAAGAAGGGAGTTTCTACAATGAGCAGTTCTTC
.	.	TRBJ1-4	TRBV29-1	CSVRRSSNEKLFF	TGCAGCGTGCGAAGGAGTTCTAATGAAAAACTGTTTTTT
.	TRBD1	TRBJ2-2	TRBV7-2	CASSLLWDRVWTGELFF	TGTGCCAGCAGCTTATTATGGGACAGGGTATGGACCGGGGAGCTGTTTTTT
.	.	TRBJ1-3	TRBV9	CASSVGAPSGNTIYF	TGTGCCAGCAGCGTAGGGGCCCCCTCTGGAAACACCATATATTTT
.	TRBD1	TRBJ2-7	TRBV27	CASRKQGTTYEQYF	TGTGCCAGCAGGAAACAGGGGACGACCTACGAGCAGTACTTC
.	.	TRBJ1-2	TRBV2	CASSEAGGYTF	TGTGCCAGCAGTGAGGCCGGGGGCTACACCTTC
.	TRBD2	TRBJ2-5	TRBV28	CASSFSGLAETQYF	TGTGCCAGCAGTTTTTCAGGACTAGCGGAGACCCAGTACTTC
.	TRBD2	TRBJ2-3	TRBV28	CASGLAGVVRADTQYF	TGTGCCAGCGGCCTAGCGGGAGTCGTCCGGGCAGATACGCAGTATTTT
.	.	TRBJ1-1	TRBV27	CASSSTTENTEAFF	TGTGCCAGCAGTTCAACAACAGAGAACACTGAAGCTTTCTTT
.	.	TRBJ2-1	TRBV29-1	CSVDSGGINEQFF	TGCAGCGTTGATTCAGGCGGAATCAATGAGCAGTTCTTC
once	.	TRBJ1-6	TRBV19	CASSGRASPLHF	TGTGCCAGTAGTGGCCGGGCCTCACCCCTCCACTTT
.	.	TRBJ2-3	TRBV27	CASSWRLVDTQYF	TGTGCCAGCAGTTGGAGACTCGTGGATACGCAGTATTTT
.	.	TRBJ2-7	TRBV9	CASSVGALDSMYEQYF	TGTGCCAGCAGCGTAGGGGCCCTCGACAGTATGTACGAGCAGTACTTC
.	.	TRBJ2-7	TRBV18	CASSPYHTGQREQYF	TGTGCCAGCTCACCTTACCACACCGGACAGCGCGAGCAGTACTTC
.	TRBD1	TRBJ1-5	TRBV29-1	CSAGQGNQPQHF	TGCAGCGCCGGACAGGGCAATCAGCCCCAGCATTTT
.	TRBD2	TRBJ2-7	TRBV10-3	CAISESGLAGRDEQYF	TGTGCCATCAGTGAGTCAGGACTAGCGGGCAGAGACGAGCAGTACTTC
.	TRBD2	TRBJ2-5	TRBV13	CASSPPGLAGAEGETQYF	TGTGCCAGCAGTCCTCCGGGACTAGCGGGGGCCGAGGGAGAGACCCAGTACTTC
.	.	TRBJ1-5	TRBV2	CASIEDSGQPQHF	TGTGCCAGCATCGAGGACAGCGGTCAGCCCCAGCATTTT
.	TRBD2	TRBJ2-3	TRBV2	CASSVNSGGADTQYF	TGTGCCAGCAGTGTTAATAGCGGGGGGGCAGATACGCAGTATTTT
.	.	TRBJ1-4	TRBV25-1	CASSESPTTSPNEKLFF	TGTGCCAGCAGTGAATCCCCAACAACATCTCCAAATGAAAAACTGTTTTTT
.	.	TRBJ2-2	TRBV9	CASSVVGGADTGELFF	TGTGCCAGCAGCGTAGTTGGGGGCGCGGACACCGGGGAGCTGTTTTTT
.	TRBD2	TRBJ2-3	TRBV6-5	CASRDSGKGTDTQYF	TGTGCCAGTAGAGATAGCGGGAAGGGCACAGATACGCAGTATTTT
once	TRBD2	TRBJ2-4	TRBV6-5	CASSRTSGGKNIQYF	TGTGCCAGCAGCAGGACTAGCGGGGGGAAAAACATTCAGTACTTC
.	TRBD1	TRBJ2-5	TRBV6-1	CASRTGSVGETQYF	TGTGCCAGCAGGACAGGGTCGGTTGGGGAGACCCAGTACTTC
.	.	TRBJ2-7	TRBV7-8	CASSLADTPLEGSYEQYF	TGTGCCAGCAGCTTAGCGGACACCCCCCTGGAAGGCTCCTACGAGCAGTACTTC
.	.	TRBJ1-4	TRBV15	CATSRDVGATNEKLFF	TGTGCCACCAGCAGAGATGTGGGGGCAACTAATGAAAAACTGTTTTTT
.	.	TRBJ2-7	TRBV10-2	CASSEWGTPYEQYF	TGCGCCAGCAGTGAGTGGGGGACCCCCTACGAGCAGTACTTC
.	.	TRBJ2-2	TRBV12-5	CASGLGPSTGELFF	TGTGCTAGTGGTTTGGGACCTTCCACCGGGGAGCTGTTTTTT
.	TRBD1	TRBJ2-7	TRBV7-2	CASSLVAGGVSGEQYF	TGTGCCAGCAGCTTAGTAGCAGGGGGAGTCTCTGGTGAGCAGTACTTC
.	TRBD2	TRBJ2-3	TRBV7-9	CASSSSGFSTDTQYF	TGTGCCAGCAGCTCTAGCGGGTTTAGCACAGATACGCAGTATTTT